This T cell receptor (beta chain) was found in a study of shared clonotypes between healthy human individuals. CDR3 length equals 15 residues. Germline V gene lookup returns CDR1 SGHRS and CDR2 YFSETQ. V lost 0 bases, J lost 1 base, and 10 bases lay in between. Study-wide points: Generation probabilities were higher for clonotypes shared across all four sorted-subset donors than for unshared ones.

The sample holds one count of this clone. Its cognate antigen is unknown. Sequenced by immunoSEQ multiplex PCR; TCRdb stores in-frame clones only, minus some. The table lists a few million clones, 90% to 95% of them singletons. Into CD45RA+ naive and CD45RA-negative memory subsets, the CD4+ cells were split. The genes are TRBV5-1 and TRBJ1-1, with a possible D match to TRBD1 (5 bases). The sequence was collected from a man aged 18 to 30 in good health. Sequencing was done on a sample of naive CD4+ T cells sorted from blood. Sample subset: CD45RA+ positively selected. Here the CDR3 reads CASSLDLGTNTEAFF. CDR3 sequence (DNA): TGCGCCAGCAGCTTGGACCTGGGGACGAACACTGAAGCTTTCTTT.